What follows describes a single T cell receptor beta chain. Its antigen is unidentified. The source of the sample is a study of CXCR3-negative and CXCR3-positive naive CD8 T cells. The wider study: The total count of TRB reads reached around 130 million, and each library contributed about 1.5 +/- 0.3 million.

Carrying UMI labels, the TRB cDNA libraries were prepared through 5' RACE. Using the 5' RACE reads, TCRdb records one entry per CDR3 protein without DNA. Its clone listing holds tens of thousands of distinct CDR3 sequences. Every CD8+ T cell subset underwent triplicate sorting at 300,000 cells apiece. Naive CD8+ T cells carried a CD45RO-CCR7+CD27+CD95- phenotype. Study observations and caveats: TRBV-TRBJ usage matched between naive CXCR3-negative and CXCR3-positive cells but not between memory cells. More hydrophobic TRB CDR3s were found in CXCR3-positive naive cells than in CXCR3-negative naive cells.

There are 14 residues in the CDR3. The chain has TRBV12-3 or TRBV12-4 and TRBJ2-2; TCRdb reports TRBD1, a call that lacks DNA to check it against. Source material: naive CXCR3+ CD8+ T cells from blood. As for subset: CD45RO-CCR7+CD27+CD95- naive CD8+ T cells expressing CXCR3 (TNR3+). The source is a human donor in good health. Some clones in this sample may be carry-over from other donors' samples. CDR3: CASETQGHTGELFF.